These 21 T cell receptor beta chains were sequenced from one sample in a study of shared clonotypes between healthy human individuals. TCRdb's copy holds only in-frame clones and misses some; the assay was immunoSEQ multiplex PCR. The table has some 2.1 million clones, 90% to 95% seen once. Naive CD8 cells lacked CD45RO, underwent positive selection for CCR7 and left out terminally differentiated effector memory CD45RA+ cells. Sequencing was carried out using naive CD8+ T cells from PBMCs. The receptors here all came from a man between 18 and 35 years old in good health. Some clones in this sample may be carry-over from other donors' samples.

The J gene is TRBJ2-2, the V gene TRBV30; TRBD1 matches at 10 bases. With 2 bases clipped from V and 1 base from J, the junction kept 4 bases outside the gene matches. The CDR3 length is 16 residues. Germline loops: CDR1 GTSNPN, CDR2 SVGIG (reference sequence). Written as DNA, the CDR3 is TGTGCCTGGAGTCGCCGGGACAGGGGGAACACCGGGGAGCTGTTTTTT. Translated, it gives CAWSRRDRGNTGELFF.

The gene calls are TRBV2 and TRBJ1-5; D might be TRBD1 (6 bases). CDR1 is SNHLY and CDR2 is FYNNEI in the germline V gene. The length of the CDR3 is 15 residues. Trimming removed 0 bases at V and 7 bases at J, with 13 bases between. CDR3 DNA: TGTGCCAGCAGTGAAGCGCTTGGGGGGGCGCAGCCCCAGCATTTT. Translation: CASSEALGGAQPQHF.

The chain carries TRBV20-1 and TRBJ2-7; D gene ambiguous. CDR1 is DFQATT and CDR2 is SNEGSKA in the germline V gene (reference sequence). V dropped 6 bases and J dropped 7 bases, with 13 bases sitting between them. This CDR3 region has 11 residues. The CDR3, as DNA: TGCAGTGCCCAAGTTGTGGGGGAGCAGTACTTC. Translation: CSAQVVGEQYF.

This chain links TRBV2 with TRBJ2-7, with D unclear. The CDR3 contains 14 residues. Germline CDR1 is SNHLY and CDR2 is FYNNEI. V lost 7 bases, J lost 6 bases, and 19 bases lay in between. The CDR3 loop is CASNSRPDPPEQYF. The CDR3 coding sequence is TGTGCCAGCAACTCTCGGCCGGACCCGCCCGAGCAGTACTTC.

To note about this clone: In the same sample, other DNA sequences code for this CDR3. The rearrangement links TRBV25-1 to TRBJ2-1, with D unresolved. Trimming took off 4 bases at V and 6 bases at J, with 4 bases between the two ends. The CDR3 is 11 residues long. Per germline, CDR1 MGHDK and CDR2 SYGVNS. The CDR3 spells CASSVGNEQFF. The DNA of the CDR3 is TGTGCCAGCAGTGTAGGCAATGAGCAGTTCTTC.

This chain uses TRBV14 with TRBJ2-7; 10 bases are shared with TRBD1. The CDR3 consists of 15 residues. Germline CDR1 and CDR2: SGHDN and FVKESK. J lost 7 bases, V lost 6 bases, and 12 bases had no gene match. CDR3 in amino acids: CASSRGDRGLREQYF. CDR3 DNA: TGTGCCAGCAGTCGGGGGGACAGGGGTCTGCGGGAGCAGTACTTC.

This clone has only one observation. The CDR3 DNA follows: TGTGCCAGCAGTTACCTAGACCTAGCAGAGCAGTTCTTC. Translating gives CASSYLDLAEQFF. The chain uses TRBV6-6 and TRBJ2-1; the D gene is possibly TRBD2 (5 bases). Trimming cost V 2 bases and J 10 bases, with 12 bases left between them. The germline V gene has CDR1 MNHNY and CDR2 SVGAGI (reference sequence). This CDR3 is built from 13 residues.

The V and J genes are TRBV28 and TRBJ2-1, with D maybe TRBD2 (5 bases). Germline CDR1 MDHEN, CDR2 SYDVKM. The CDR3 is 20 residues long. Deletions cut 5 bases from V and 0 bases from J, with 26 bases between. The DNA of the CDR3 is TGTGCCAGCAGTCTACCTCCGGGATCAACTATGAGGAGCTCCTACAATGAGCAGTTCTTC. Translating gives CASSLPPGSTMRSSYNEQFF.

The sample holds one count of this clone. The genes are TRBV25-1 and TRBJ2-1; the D gene could be TRBD1 or TRBD2 (5 bases each). Trimming took 8 bases from V and 4 from J, leaving 15 bases between them. Germline CDR1 and CDR2: MGHDK and SYGVNS. This CDR3 spans 14 amino acids. CDR3 protein: CASAGTGGYNEQFF. CDR3 nucleotides: TGTGCCAGCGCCGGGACCGGCGGGTACAATGAGCAGTTCTTC.

In its sample, this clone was seen a few times. This chain connects TRBV30 to TRBJ2-1, with TRBD1 matching over 7 bases. There are 14 residues in the CDR3. Germline loops: CDR1 GTSNPN, CDR2 SVGIG (reference sequence). Trimming cost V 2 bases and J 3 bases; bases outside gene matches: 4. The CDR3: CAWSSGTDYNEQFF. The CDR3 nucleotides are TGTGCCTGGAGTTCAGGGACAGACTACAATGAGCAGTTCTTC.

CDR3 residues: CASSLEGFQPQHF. In nucleotides, the CDR3 is TGCGCCAGCAGCTTGGAGGGCTTTCAGCCCCAGCATTTT. The genes are TRBV5-1 and TRBJ1-5; D not certain. V was pared by 0 bases and J by 6 bases, with 7 bases between. Germline-derived CDR1 and CDR2 are SGHRS and YFSETQ. The CDR3 has 13 amino acids. The complete variable domain, with remaining parts taken from reference TRBV5-1 and TRBJ1-5, reads KAGVTQTPRYLIKTRGQQVTLSCSPISGHRSVSWYQQTPGQGLQFLFEYFSETQRNKGNFPGRFSGRQFSNSRSEMNVSTLELGDSALYLCASSLEGFQPQHFGDGTRLSIL.

The V gene is TRBV29-1, the J gene TRBJ2-1; the D is unclear. The CDR3 is 14 amino acids. Trimming pared 5 bases from V and 9 bases from J, leaving 20 bases between. Germline V lookup: CDR1 SQVTM, CDR2 ANQGSEA. The CDR3 sequence: CSVIRTVPYGEQFF. CDR3 DNA sequence: TGCAGCGTTATAAGGACGGTTCCGTACGGTGAGCAGTTCTTC.

As to this clone: This same CDR3 is encoded by further DNA sequences in the sample. V is TRBV5-1 and J is TRBJ2-1; D remains ambiguous. V was trimmed by 2 bases and J by 2 bases, leaving 8 bases between them. The CDR3 extends over 14 amino acids. The V gene's germline CDR1 is SGHRS and CDR2 YFSETQ. CDR3 sequence (DNA): TGCGCCAGCAGCTTAACCAGCCCCTACAATGAGCAGTTCTTC. It is translated as CASSLTSPYNEQFF.

The CDR3 DNA follows: TGCAGCGGCGCAGGGGGCCGGGGTGAGCAGTTCTTC. Translated: CSGAGGRGEQFF. V gene TRBV29-1 combines with J gene TRBJ2-1, with 8 positions matching TRBD1. The CDR3 contains 12 residues. Germline V gene sequence: CDR1 SQVTM, CDR2 ANQGSEA. J gave up 9 bases and V 7 bases, and 8 bases lay outside the gene matches.

The chain couples TRBV11-2 to TRBJ2-1, with D perhaps TRBD1 or TRBD2 (5 bases each). V was clipped by 4 bases and J by 4 bases, with 14 bases between them. Germline assignment: CDR1 SGHAT and CDR2 FQNNGV. The CDR3 contains 15 residues. CDR3 DNA: TGTGCCAGCAGCTGGGGACGCATACCTTACAATGAGCAGTTCTTC. This gives the protein CASSWGRIPYNEQFF. Looking up the rest from reference TRBV11-2 and TRBJ2-1 gives the full variable domain: EAGVAQSPRYKIIEKRQSVAFWCNPISGHATLYWYQQILGQGPKLLIQFQNNGVVDDSQLPKDRFSAERLKGVDSTLKIQPAKLEDSAVYLCASSWGRIPYNEQFFGPGTRLTVL.

In this sample, this clone turned up once. This chain uses TRBV10-1 with TRBJ2-3, with TRBD2 matching 14 bases. The CDR3 consists of 17 residues. The V segment lost 7 bases and the J segment 3 bases; nucleotides outside the gene matches: 9. The germline V gene has CDR1 WNHNN and CDR2 SYGVQD (reference sequence). In DNA form, the CDR3 reads TGCGCCAGCACGCCGGGACTAGCGGGAGTTTGGACAGATACGCAGTATTTT. Its protein product is CASTPGLAGVWTDTQYF.

The gene calls are TRBV6-5 and TRBJ1-3; D is uncertain. Germline lookup yields CDR1 MNHEY and CDR2 SVGAGI. The CDR3 is made up of 15 amino acids. Trimming stripped 0 bases from V and 4 bases from J, with 10 bases between. CDR3 sequence: CASSYSMSEGNTIYF. CDR3 nucleotide sequence: TGTGCCAGCAGTTACTCGATGTCTGAGGGAAACACCATATATTTT.

J is TRBJ1-2 and V is TRBV4-3; 7 positions agree with TRBD1. V shed 0 bases, J shed 5 bases, and the junction held 15 bases outside the gene matches. The CDR3 spans 18 residues. Germline CDR1 LGHNA, CDR2 YSLEER. The CDR3 loop reads CASSQDEGTADYGYGYTF. CDR3 DNA: TGCGCCAGCAGCCAAGATGAAGGGACAGCTGATTATGGGTATGGCTACACCTTC.

The V gene is TRBV30, the J gene TRBJ2-7; D is ambiguous. V lost 0 bases to trimming and J lost 2 bases, with 14 bases between them. The CDR3 is 15 residues long. CDR1 and CDR2 from the germline V gene are GTSNPN and SVGIG (reference sequence). The CDR3 sequence: CAWSVRVEIPYEQYF. The CDR3 DNA reads TGTGCCTGGAGTGTTCGAGTCGAGATACCCTACGAGCAGTACTTC.

This clone has a single count. The J gene is TRBJ2-5, the V gene TRBV7-3; 10 bases are a match to TRBD1. Germline V lookup: CDR1 SGHTA, CDR2 FQGTGA. The length of the CDR3 is 15 residues. V was pared by 5 bases and J by 5 bases, with 8 bases of the junction left unmatched. The CDR3 DNA sequence: TGTGCCAGCAGCCCGGACAGGGGGAAGTGGGAGACCCAGTACTTC. Its translation is CASSPDRGKWETQYF. Complete variable domain (other parts from reference TRBV7-3 and TRBJ2-5): GAGVSQTPSNKVTEKGKYVELRCDPISGHTALYWYRQSLGQGPEFLIYFQGTGAADDSGLPNDRFFAVRPEGSVSTLKIQRTERGDSAVYLCASSPDRGKWETQYFGPGTRLLVL.

In the case of this clone: The identical CDR3 is also encoded by other nucleotide sequences in the sample. This chain joins TRBV5-1 and TRBJ2-7, with no clear D. The CDR3 spans 12 residues. V dropped 0 bases and J dropped 4 bases, with 5 bases sitting between them. Germline V gene sequence: CDR1 SGHRS, CDR2 YFSETQ. The CDR3 loop is CASSLGGYEQYF. In nucleotides, the CDR3 is TGCGCCAGCAGCTTGGGAGGTTACGAGCAGTACTTC.